This TCR beta chain was obtained from a study of regulatory T cells in long-lasting Graves disease. TCR beta libraries were built with iRepertoire HTBI primers and Arm-PCR of CDR3 regions. MiXCR was run by TCRdb on the multiplex PCR reads, yielding one entry per CDR3 protein. The sample lists roughly 420,000 distinct CDR3 sequences; around 15% were seen once. Documented time point: newly diagnosed GD, antithyroid drugs for less than 3 months. Researchers made the TCR library from RNA that was extracted from PBMCs. The peripheral blood volume drawn was 8 to 9.5 milliliters, and it was collected into EDTA tubes. This clonotype appeared many times. The sample was also linked to a second study, of T cells in Graves' hyperthyroidism and ophthalmopathy.

The receptor's source is a woman between 18 and 29 years old with Graves disease. The input for sequencing was peripheral blood mononuclear cells (PBMCs), taken at new diagnosis, from a patient treated with antithyroid drugs.

CDR3: CATSDWEQNNQPQHF. The CDR3, as DNA: TGTGCCACCAGTGATTGGGAACAGAACAATCAGCCCCAGCATTTT. V usage is TRBV24-1 and J usage is TRBJ1-5; D is unresolved. V lost 2 bases, J lost 3 bases, and 10 bases lay in between. CDR1 KGHDR and CDR2 SFDVKD come from the germline V gene. This CDR3 region has 15 residues.